Listed below are T cell receptor beta chains from one sample, sequenced in a study of blood T cell repertoires in COVID-19. Method: immunoSEQ multiplex PCR; TCRdb's copy keeps in-frame clones and lacks some. The sample has about 330,000 clones, roughly 87% seen once. The sequenced sample was peripheral blood. These receptors all come from a man younger than 45 with COVID-19, enrolled during active disease. Each CDR3 is given with its conserved first and last residue. D genes are given only for firm matches. Size is omitted from some rows. Given values are once, few, many or a class for expanded clones.

>TRBJ1-1|TRBV21-1|15|NA|NA
TGTGCCAGCGCCAAGGGGGCGGAGATGAACACTGAAGCTTTCTTT
CASAKGAEMNTEAFF
>TRBJ2-5|TRBV5-4|14|NA|few
TGTGCCAGCAGCTGGCGGGGTGAGCAAGAGACCCAGTACTTC
CASSWRGEQETQYF
>TRBJ2-7|TRBV7-2|19|TRBD1|NA
TGTGCCAGCAGCTTAGTAGCCAACCCGGGACAGGCGATCTCCTACGAGCAGTACTTC
CASSLVANPGQAISYEQYF
>TRBJ2-3|TRBV18|16|TRBD1|NA
TGTGCCAGCTCACTTACCGGACAGGGCCAACGAGATACGCAGTATTTT
CASSLTGQGQRDTQYF
>TRBJ2-2|TRBV9|16|NA|NA
TGTGCCAGCAAGGCGGGGACGATAACGAACACCGGGGAGCTGTTTTTT
CASKAGTITNTGELFF
>TRBJ2-1|TRBV3-1/TRBV3-2|14|TRBD2|NA
TGTGCCAGCAGCCAAGGAACTAGCGGGAATGAGCAGTTCTTC
CASSQGTSGNEQFF
>TRBJ2-3|TRBV5-1|14|NA|once
TGCGCCAGCAGCTTGGGATTGGGGCCAGATACGCAGTATTTT
CASSLGLGPDTQYF
>TRBJ2-7|TRBV7-2|14|TRBD2|once
TGTGCCAGCAGCTTAGCGCCGGGGGGATGGGAGCAGTACTTC
CASSLAPGGWEQYF
>TRBJ2-7|TRBV10-3|15|TRBD1|few
TGTGCCATCAGTGAAATTGGACAGGGGGGCTACGAGCAGTACTTC
CAISEIGQGGYEQYF
>TRBJ2-5|TRBV11-2|15|TRBD1|NA
TGTGCCAGCAGCCGCTCACCACAGGGGGAAGAGACCCAGTACTTC
CASSRSPQGEETQYF
>TRBJ2-4|TRBV5-6|14|TRBD1|NA
TGTGCCAGCAGCTTGGTACAGGGGGTCGACATTCAGTACTTC
CASSLVQGVDIQYF
>TRBJ2-3|TRBV24-1|14|TRBD2|NA
TGTGCCACCAGTGATGCGAGCGGGGCGGATACGCAGTATTTT
CATSDASGADTQYF
>TRBJ1-5|TRBV7-9|14|TRBD1|NA
TGTGCCAGCAGCTTATGGGACAGTACACAGCCCCAGCATTTT
CASSLWDSTQPQHF
>TRBJ2-3|TRBV6-6|15|NA|NA
TGTGCCAGCAGTTACTTTAGCGGAAGCACAGATACGCAGTATTTT
CASSYFSGSTDTQYF
>TRBJ2-1|TRBV6-2/TRBV6-3|15|TRBD2|NA
TGTGCCAGCAGTTACGGACTAGCGGGAGACAATGAGCAGTTCTTC
CASSYGLAGDNEQFF
>TRBJ2-2|TRBV7-9|16|TRBD2|NA
TGTGCCAGCAGCCTGGCTAGCGGGGGGAACACCGGGGAGCTGTTTTTT
CASSLASGGNTGELFF
>TRBJ2-3|TRBV7-3|12|TRBD1|NA
TGTGCCAGCAGCTCTCCAGGGGGCGCGCAGTATTTT
CASSSPGGAQYF
>TRBJ1-5|TRBV28|17|NA|NA
TGTGCCAGCAGTTCATCCCTTCAGACAGGAGACGGCCAGCCCCAGCATTTT
CASSSSLQTGDGQPQHF
>TRBJ1-2|TRBV4-2|15|NA|NA
TGTGCCAGCAGCCAAGTTGATACAGGGCGCGATGGCTACACCTTC
CASSQVDTGRDGYTF
>TRBJ2-7|TRBV4-3|14|TRBD2|NA
TGCGCCAGCAGCCAAGAACTAGCGGTATACGAGCAGTACTTC
CASSQELAVYEQYF
>TRBJ2-5|TRBV7-2|16|TRBD2|NA
TGTGCCAGCAGCTTGGGGAGCTCGGCGGGAGAAGAGACCCAGTACTTC
CASSLGSSAGEETQYF
>TRBJ2-3|TRBV4-2|19|TRBD2|NA
TGTGCCAGCAGCCAAGATCCGGCTAGCGGGGGGGCAGGAGCAGATACGCAGTATTTT
CASSQDPASGGAGADTQYF
>TRBJ2-5|TRBV6-6|18|TRBD2|few
TGTGCCAGCAGCCGAGCGGCTAGCGGGAGTATGATGGCGGAGACCCAGTACTTC
CASSRAASGSMMAETQYF